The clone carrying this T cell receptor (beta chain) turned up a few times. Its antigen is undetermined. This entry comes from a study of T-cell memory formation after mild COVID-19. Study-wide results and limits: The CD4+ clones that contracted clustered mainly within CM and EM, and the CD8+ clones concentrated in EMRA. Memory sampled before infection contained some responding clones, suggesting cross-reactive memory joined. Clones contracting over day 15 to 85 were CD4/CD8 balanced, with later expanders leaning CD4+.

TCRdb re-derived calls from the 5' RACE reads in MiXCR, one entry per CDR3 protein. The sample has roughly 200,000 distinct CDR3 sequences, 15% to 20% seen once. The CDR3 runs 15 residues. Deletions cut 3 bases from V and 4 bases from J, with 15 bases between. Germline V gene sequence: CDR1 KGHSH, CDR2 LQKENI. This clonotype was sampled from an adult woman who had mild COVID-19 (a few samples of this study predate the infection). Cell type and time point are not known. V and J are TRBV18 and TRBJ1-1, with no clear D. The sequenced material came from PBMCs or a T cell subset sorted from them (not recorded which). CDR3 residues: CASSPIDRGATEAFF. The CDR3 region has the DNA TGTGCCAGCTCACCTATTGATAGAGGCGCCACTGAAGCTTTCTTT.